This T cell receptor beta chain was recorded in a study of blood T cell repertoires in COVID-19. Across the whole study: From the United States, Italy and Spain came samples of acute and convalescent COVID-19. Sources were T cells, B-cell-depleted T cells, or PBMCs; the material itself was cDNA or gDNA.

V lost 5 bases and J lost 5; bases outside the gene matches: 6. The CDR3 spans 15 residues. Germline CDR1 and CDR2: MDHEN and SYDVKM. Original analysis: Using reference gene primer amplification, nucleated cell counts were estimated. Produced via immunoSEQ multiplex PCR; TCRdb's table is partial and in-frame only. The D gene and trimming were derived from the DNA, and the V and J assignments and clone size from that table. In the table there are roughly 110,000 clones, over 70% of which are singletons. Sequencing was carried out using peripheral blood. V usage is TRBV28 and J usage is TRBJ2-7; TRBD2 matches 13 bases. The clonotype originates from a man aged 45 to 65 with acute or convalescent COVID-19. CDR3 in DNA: TGTGCCAGCAGTCACACTAGCGGGGGGGTCCACGAGCAGTACTTC. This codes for CASSHTSGGVHEQYF.